This record covers a single T cell receptor beta chain. The sample comes from a study of blood T cell repertoires in COVID-19. Generated by immunoSEQ multiplex PCR, the TCRdb table keeps only in-frame clones and is missing some. The data contain 55,000 to 90,000 clones, roughly four fifths of them singletons. Germline V gene sequence: CDR1 MGHRA, CDR2 YSYEKL. The J segment lost 5 bases and the V segment lost 1 base, leaving 7 bases of the junction unmatched. This CDR3 is built from 15 residues. This TCR derives from a woman aged 60-75 years with acute or convalescent COVID-19. The chain links TRBV4-1 to TRBJ1-1, with 7 bases aligning to TRBD1. The specimen was peripheral blood. The CDR3 bases are TGCGCCAGCAGCCAAGCCTCAGGGGGAGGAACTGAAGCTTTCTTT. Translation gives CASSQASGGGTEAFF.